The 17 T cell receptor beta chains below were found in one sample sequenced in a study of cytomegalovirus exposure and HLA in healthy donors. Primers: 60 Vbeta forward and 13 Jbeta reverse. The data were produced by immunoSEQ multiplex PCR, yet TCRdb's version contains in-frame clones alone and is incomplete. Of roughly 110,000 clones listed, more than 75% are singletons. Input material: PBMCs. The origin of the receptors is a man between 25 and 39 years old in good health and CMV-seropositive.

The V call is TRBV29-1, the J call TRBJ1-5; the match to TRBD1 covers 7 bases. The CDR3 extends over 14 amino acids. Trimming removed 6 bases from V and 2 bases from J; junction bases left unmatched: 7. Germline CDR1 reads SQVTM; CDR2 reads ANQGSEA. As DNA, the CDR3 is TGCAGCGTCGTGACAGGGAACCGCAATCAGCCCCAGCATTTT. Its translation: CSVVTGNRNQPQHF.

J is TRBJ2-1 and V is TRBV18, with a tentative D call TRBD1 (6 bases). The CDR3 runs to 14 residues. Deletions cut 1 base from V and 5 bases from J, with 9 bases between. CDR1 is KGHSH and CDR2 is LQKENI in the germline V gene. This CDR3 is CASSPQYRDNEQFF. Here the CDR3 DNA reads TGTGCCAGCTCACCACAATACAGGGACAATGAGCAGTTCTTC.

The chain recombines TRBV7-2 with TRBJ2-7, with 12 bases aligning to TRBD2. Germline assignment: CDR1 SGHTA and CDR2 FQGNSA. The CDR3 consists of 14 residues. V was pared by 5 bases and J by 2 bases, with 1 base of the junction left unmatched. The CDR3: CASSPSGGAYEQYF. The CDR3 DNA follows: TGTGCCAGCAGCCCTAGCGGGGGGGCCTACGAGCAGTACTTC.

This rearrangement joins TRBV6-4 to TRBJ2-5, with D hard to call. Germline V gives CDR1 MRHNA, CDR2 SNTAGT. Trimming left V 3 bases short and J 11 bases short, with 16 bases between. CDR3 length: 13 amino acids. The DNA of the CDR3 is TGTGCCAGCAGTGAATCGGGTCCTACGAGGCAGTACTTC. Translated, it gives CASSESGPTRQYF.

The chain has TRBV5-1 and TRBJ1-4; D unresolved. The CDR3 has 14 residues. Trimming pared 4 bases from V and 8 bases from J, leaving 15 bases between. Germline lookup yields CDR1 SGHRS and CDR2 YFSETQ. The CDR3 reads CASSQIPSREKLFF. DNA for the CDR3: TGCGCCAGCAGCCAAATACCCTCCCGGGAAAAACTGTTTTTT.

V is TRBV18 and J is TRBJ2-5; possibly TRBD1 for D (5 bases). Trimming removed 6 bases at V and 7 bases at J, with 12 bases between. CDR3 size: 12 residues. Germline CDR1 and CDR2: KGHSH and LQKENI. The CDR3 here is CASSKPQGTQYF. The DNA for the CDR3 is TGTGCCAGCTCTAAACCTCAGGGGACCCAGTACTTC.

This clone came up a few times. The J gene is TRBJ1-1, the V gene TRBV2, with 9 bases lining up with TRBD1. Germline-derived CDR1 and CDR2 are SNHLY and FYNNEI. The CDR3 is made up of 15 amino acids. The V segment lost 7 bases and the J segment 3 bases; nucleotides outside the gene matches: 9. CDR3 nucleotide sequence: TGTGCCAGCACTCTACAGGGGGCACGAGACACTGAAGCTTTCTTT. Residues: CASTLQGARDTEAFF.

The chain links TRBV5-1 to TRBJ2-5, with a weak D call TRBD1 (6 bases). In germline, CDR1 is SGHRS, CDR2 YFSETQ. This CDR3 has 14 amino acids. Trimming stripped 6 bases from V and 5 bases from J, with 17 bases between. The CDR3 nucleotides are TGCGCCAGCACCCCGGGACAAAATCGGGAGACCCAGTACTTC. It encodes CASTPGQNRETQYF. Variable domain in full (rest from reference TRBV5-1 and TRBJ2-5): KAGVTQTPRYLIKTRGQQVTLSCSPISGHRSVSWYQQTPGQGLQFLFEYFSETQRNKGNFPGRFSGRQFSNSRSEMNVSTLELGDSALYLCASTPGQNRETQYFGPGTRLLVL.

CDR3 sequence (DNA): TGCGCCAGCAGCCGCACAGGGCCTCCCCAGTACGAGCAGTACTTC. Its protein is CASSRTGPPQYEQYF. The V gene is TRBV5-1, the J gene TRBJ2-7; perhaps TRBD1 as D (6 bases). CDR3 length: 15 residues. The germline CDR1 and CDR2 sequences are SGHRS and YFSETQ. The V end was cut by 4 bases, the J end by 4 bases, with 18 bases between. Combining the CDR3 with reference TRBV5-1 and TRBJ2-7 gives the whole variable domain KAGVTQTPRYLIKTRGQQVTLSCSPISGHRSVSWYQQTPGQGLQFLFEYFSETQRNKGNFPGRFSGRQFSNSRSEMNVSTLELGDSALYLCASSRTGPPQYEQYFGPGTRLTVT.

As DNA, the CDR3 is TGTGCCAGCAGTTTCCCGGGACAGGGGCGGGAGCAGTACTTC. It yields the protein CASSFPGQGREQYF. This chain joins TRBV27 and TRBJ2-7; 10 positions agree with TRBD1. The CDR3 spans 14 residues. Per germline, CDR1 MNHEY and CDR2 SMNVEV (reference sequence). J was trimmed by 7 bases and V by 3 bases; bases with no gene match: 6.

This clone was detected only a few times. Other DNA sequences in the same sample also yield this CDR3. The rearrangement joins TRBV18 to TRBJ1-5; D may be TRBD1 (5 bases). V was pared by 3 bases and J by 2 bases, with 8 bases between. This CDR3 has 14 amino acids. CDR1 is KGHSH and CDR2 is LQKENI in the germline V gene. CDR3 in amino acids: CASSPAGGNQPQHF. Here the CDR3 DNA reads TGTGCCAGCTCACCTGCGGGGGGCAATCAGCCCCAGCATTTT.

This chain joins TRBV18 and TRBJ2-1; TRBD2 matches 7 bases. The CDR3 loop spans 13 amino acids. The trim removed 7 bases at V and 10 bases at J, leaving 10 bases unmatched. The germline V gene has CDR1 KGHSH and CDR2 LQKENI. CDR3 residues: CASYSGAGGEQFF. CDR3 nucleotide sequence: TGTGCCAGCTACTCCGGGGCCGGGGGGGAGCAGTTCTTC.

This clone has a single count. A read error may account for a junction end that differs from germline. The gene calls are TRBV5-4 and TRBJ2-6; D might be TRBD1 (5 bases). The CDR3 consists of 15 residues. Per germline, CDR1 SGHNT and CDR2 YYREEE (reference sequence). The CDR3 DNA reads as TGTGCCAGCAACCTAAGGAACTCTGGGGCCAACGGCCTGACTTTC. As protein: CASNLRNSGANGLTF.

The J gene is TRBJ1-2, the V gene TRBV9; tentative D call: TRBD1 (5 bases). The CDR3 has 13 amino acids. Germline assignment: CDR1 SGDLS and CDR2 YYNGEE. V dropped 1 base and J dropped 5 bases, with 9 bases sitting between them. The CDR3 bases are TGTGCCAGCAGCGTACAGGGTTATTATGGCTACACCTTC. It codes for CASSVQGYYGYTF.

This chain uses TRBV7-9 with TRBJ1-1, with 8 bases fitting TRBD1. Germline CDR1 is SEHNR and CDR2 is FQNEAQ (reference sequence). CDR3 length equals 13 residues. The V gene end was trimmed by 5 bases and the J gene end by 10 bases; junction bases not matched to a gene: 9. CDR3 nucleotides: TGTGCCAGCAGCCTCGGACAGGGATTACTAGCTTTCTTT. This encodes CASSLGQGLLAFF.

The gene calls are TRBV6-6 and TRBJ1-1; D ambiguous. CDR1 is MNHNY and CDR2 is SVGAGI in the germline V gene (reference sequence). The CDR3 extends over 13 amino acids. Deletions cut 4 bases from V and 0 bases from J, with 6 bases between. The CDR3, as DNA: TGTGCCAGCAGTTGGCAAATGAACACTGAAGCTTTCTTT. This gives the protein CASSWQMNTEAFF.

This rearrangement joins TRBV5-4 to TRBJ1-2, with D hard to call. Germline CDR1 is SGHNT and CDR2 is YYREEE (reference sequence). The CDR3 sequence is 12 residues long. V lost 6 bases, J lost 2 bases, and 8 bases lay in between. As DNA, the CDR3 is TGTGCCAGCACCCGACAAAACTATGGCTACACCTTC. This sequence encodes CASTRQNYGYTF.